Listed here is a single TCR beta chain. This sample is part of a study of blood T cell repertoires in COVID-19. At the level of the study: From T cells, B-cell-depleted T cells, or PBMCs came the material, which was cDNA or gDNA.

The CDR3 has 14 residues. Trimming took off 1 base at V and 1 base at J, with 2 bases between the two ends. From germline, CDR1 is SGHTA and CDR2 FQGNSA. TCRdb's table, derived via immunoSEQ multiplex PCR, lists solely in-frame clones and lacks some. This sample has 90,000 to 150,000 clones, with around 80% found just once. The chain recombines TRBV7-2 with TRBJ1-6, with D hard to call. The source of this sequence is a woman over 75 with acute or convalescent COVID-19. Input material: peripheral blood. This chain's CDR3 is CASSLVSYNSPLHF. The CDR3 region has the DNA TGTGCCAGCAGCTTAGTATCCTATAATTCACCCCTCCACTTT.